The 15 T cell receptor beta chains listed next were all sequenced from one sample in a study of spatial heterogeneity in lung cancer. TCRdb used MiXCR to reprocess the 5' RACE reads, holding one entry per CDR3 protein. The table includes around 74,000 distinct CDR3 sequences, roughly 15% detected once. Time point indicated: sample taken at primary tumor resection. No cells were sorted before sequencing. The whole RNA sequenced was extracted from tumor, nontumor lung or frozen PBMC. Material: PBMCs, obtained at surgery. All receptors come from a male donor with early-stage non-small cell lung cancer.

At least ten counts were recorded for this clonotype. DNA for the CDR3: TGTGCTAGTGGATCAGGGAGGACGGAGGATACGCAGTATTTT. Its translation: CASGSGRTEDTQYF. V and J are TRBV12-5 and TRBJ2-3, with D possibly matching TRBD2 (6 bases). The CDR3 consists of 14 residues. From germline, CDR1 is LGHNT and CDR2 FRNRAP. Deletions cut 6 bases from V and 6 bases from J, with 16 bases between.

This clonotype showed up many times. The V and J genes are TRBV20-1 and TRBJ1-2, with TRBD1 matching over 8 bases. The CDR3 is 13 residues long. Germline V gives CDR1 DFQATT, CDR2 SNEGSKA (reference sequence). V lost 0 bases, J lost 8 bases, and 5 bases stayed unmatched. CDR3 amino acids: CSAREDRASGYTF. Here the CDR3 DNA reads TGCAGTGCTAGAGAGGACAGGGCGTCAGGCTACACCTTC.

The chain recombines TRBV6-5 with TRBJ2-7, with 7 bases identical to TRBD1. V lost 5 bases to trimming and J lost 2 bases; unmatched junction nucleotides: 9. CDR3 length: 15 residues. Germline V gives CDR1 MNHEY, CDR2 SVGAGI. As DNA, the CDR3 is TGTGCCAGCAGTCCACAACGGGGACAGACCTACGAGCAGTACTTC. As protein: CASSPQRGQTYEQYF.

The genes are TRBV2 and TRBJ2-3; D may be TRBD1 or TRBD2 (5 bases each). The CDR3 sequence is 14 residues long. Germline assignment: CDR1 SNHLY and CDR2 FYNNEI. Trimming pared 2 bases from V and 6 bases from J, leaving 12 bases between. The CDR3 DNA reads TGTGCCAGCAGTGAACAGGGCAGGGAGGATACGCAGTATTTT. Translation: CASSEQGREDTQYF.

This chain links TRBV2 with TRBJ2-7, with D possibly being TRBD2 (5 bases). The CDR3 totals 12 residues. Germline loops: CDR1 SNHLY, CDR2 FYNNEI. V lost 10 bases to trimming and J lost 2 bases, with 12 bases between them. The CDR3 loop is CATKDSAYEQYF. The DNA for the CDR3 is TGTGCCACCAAGGACTCCGCCTACGAGCAGTACTTC.

A single count supports this clonotype. The chain carries TRBV10-2 and TRBJ2-2; D uncertain. The CDR3 covers 12 residues. Germline V gene sequence: CDR1 WSHSY, CDR2 SAAADI. V was clipped by 6 bases and J by 4 bases, with 6 bases between them. CDR3 sequence: CASRMFTGELFF. The DNA for the CDR3 is TGCGCCAGCAGGATGTTCACCGGGGAGCTGTTTTTT.

This clonotype was counted ten times or more. The V and J genes are TRBV27 and TRBJ1-2; 8 positions agree with TRBD1. Germline CDR1 MNHEY, CDR2 SMNVEV (reference sequence). J gave up 3 bases and V 6 bases, and 6 bases lay outside the gene matches. The CDR3 consists of 14 residues. This CDR3 reads CASSSGGADYGYTF. The CDR3 DNA is TGTGCCAGCAGCTCAGGGGGCGCGGACTATGGCTACACCTTC.

The chain joins TRBV5-4 to TRBJ2-7; D unclear. The CDR3 covers 13 residues. The V end lost 2 bases, the J end lost 0 bases, and 6 bases lay between the germline ends. The V gene's germline CDR1 is SGHNT and CDR2 YYREEE (reference sequence). CDR3 sequence: CASSFGYSYEQYF. The CDR3 bases are TGTGCCAGCAGCTTCGGATACTCCTACGAGCAGTACTTC.

This clonotype appeared many times. The chain combines TRBV19 with TRBJ2-1, with 9 bases identical to TRBD1. The CDR3 consists of 16 residues. V gave up 1 base and J gave up 1 base; unmatched junction bases: 2. CDR1 is LNHDA, CDR2 SQIVND, per germline (reference sequence). The CDR3 loop is CASSIGQGGSYNEQFF. DNA of the CDR3: TGTGCCAGTAGTATAGGACAGGGGGGGTCCTACAATGAGCAGTTCTTC.

With regard to this clonotype: This may arise from a read error, as a much more abundant clone is one base away. J is TRBJ1-1 and V is TRBV16; D gene ambiguous. Looked up from germline, CDR1 is KGHSY and CDR2 is FQNENV. The CDR3 extends over 12 amino acids. This chain's CDR3 is CASSKSYSEAFF. The CDR3 DNA is TGTGCCAGCAGCAAATCTTACAGTGAAGCTTTCTTT. Looking up the rest from reference TRBV16 and TRBJ1-1 gives the full variable domain: GEEVAQTPKHLVRGEGQKAKLYCAPIKGHSYVFWYQQVLKNEFKFLISFQNENVFDETGMPKERFSAKCLPNSPCSLEIQATKLEDSAVYFCASSKSYSEAFFGQGTRLTVV.

There are a few counts of this clonotype. The chain recombines TRBV5-1 with TRBJ1-1; maybe TRBD1 (5 bases). CDR3 size: 16 residues. The germline V gene encodes CDR1 SGHRS and CDR2 YFSETQ. Deletions cut 4 bases from V and 4 bases from J, with 20 bases between. The CDR3 DNA reads as TGCGCCAGCAGCACCGGAGCGGGGGGTGCGAGCACTGAAGCTTTCTTT. As protein: CASSTGAGGASTEAFF.

V and J are TRBV10-3 and TRBJ2-1; 9 bases line up with TRBD2. CDR3 size: 14 residues. CDR1 is ENHRY and CDR2 is SYGVKD in the germline V gene. Losses at the gene ends were 4 bases for V and 2 bases for J; bases not matched to a gene: 0. CDR3 loop: CAISVAGAYNEQFF. CDR3 nucleotide sequence: TGTGCCATCAGTGTAGCGGGAGCCTACAATGAGCAGTTCTTC.

This clonotype was counted a few times. The V call is TRBV20-1, the J call TRBJ2-5, with no clear D. The CDR3 covers 13 residues. Looked up from germline, CDR1 is DFQATT and CDR2 is SNEGSKA (reference sequence). The ends were cut back, 5 bases at V and 5 bases at J, with 15 bases in the middle. The CDR3, as DNA: TGCAGTGCTCAGGTTGTGGTGGGGGAGACCCAGTACTTC. Amino acid sequence: CSAQVVVGETQYF.

In its sample, this clonotype was seen a few times. The chain uses TRBV27 and TRBJ1-5; no clear D gene. V lost 2 bases, J lost 0 bases, and 8 bases lay in between. Germline V gives CDR1 MNHEY, CDR2 SMNVEV (reference sequence). This CDR3 region has 15 residues. The CDR3 DNA reads as TGTGCCAGCAGTTTAAATCCTTATAGCAATCAGCCCCAGCATTTT. Translating gives CASSLNPYSNQPQHF.

On this clonotype itself: Just one base apart from a much larger clone, this may be a read error. DNA for the CDR3: TGCGCCAGCAGCCAAGATGTGACGGGAGGGTACGAGCAGTACTTC. Protein sequence: CASSQDVTGGYEQYF. The V gene is TRBV4-3, the J gene TRBJ2-7; 8 bases are a match to TRBD2. J gave up 4 bases and V 0 bases, and 5 bases lay outside the gene matches. CDR1 is LGHNA, CDR2 YSLEER, per germline. The CDR3 length is 15 residues.